The 20 T cell receptor beta chains listed next were all sequenced from one sample in a study of blood T cell repertoires in COVID-19. This table comes from immunoSEQ multiplex PCR, and its TCRdb copy is limited to in-frame clones, with some not included. This table holds some 49,000 clones, roughly 90% found once. Sequenced sample: peripheral blood. All receptors derive from a man in his 70s with active COVID-19.

The genes are TRBV7-9 and TRBJ2-1; 11 positions match TRBD2. The V gene end was trimmed by 4 bases and the J gene end by 9 bases; junction bases not matched to a gene: 8. The germline CDR1 and CDR2 sequences are SEHNR and FQNEAQ (reference sequence). The CDR3 is 15 residues long. The CDR3 reads CASSSTSGSLGEQFF. DNA of the CDR3: TGTGCCAGCAGCTCCACTAGCGGGAGTTTAGGTGAGCAGTTCTTC.

The gene calls are TRBV6-2 or TRBV6-3 and TRBJ2-5; 7 bases align to TRBD2. This CDR3 is built from 18 residues. V shed 0 bases, J shed 3 bases, and the junction held 13 bases outside the gene matches. Germline assignment: CDR1 MNHEY and CDR2 SVGEGT. The CDR3 region is CASSYSMDRLTSEETQYF. CDR3 DNA sequence: TGTGCCAGCAGTTACTCGATGGATCGACTCACTAGCGAAGAGACCCAGTACTTC.

The chain couples TRBV11-3 to TRBJ2-7; TRBD1 is a possible D gene (7 bases). CDR1 and CDR2 from the germline V gene are SGHNT and YENEEA. The V end was cut by 5 bases, the J end by 9 bases, with 17 bases between. The CDR3 runs 13 residues. The CDR3 DNA reads TGTGCCAGCAGCCAGGGGGAGGCAAGAGCGCAGTACTTC. Translation gives CASSQGEARAQYF.

This chain links TRBV18 with TRBJ1-1; tentatively, D is TRBD1 (5 bases). In germline, CDR1 is KGHSH, CDR2 LQKENI. The CDR3 spans 15 residues. V dropped 3 bases and J dropped 0 bases, with 11 bases sitting between them. The CDR3 sequence: CASSPGRGVNTEAFF. Written as DNA, the CDR3 is TGTGCCAGCTCACCGGGACGCGGGGTGAACACTGAAGCTTTCTTT. Drawing the rest from reference TRBV18 and TRBJ1-1, the complete variable domain is NAGVMQNPRHLVRRRGQEARLRCSPMKGHSHVYWYRQLPEEGLKFMVYLQKENIIDESGMPKERFSAEFPKEGPSILRIQQVVRGDSAAYFCASSPGRGVNTEAFFGQGTRLTVV.

Only a few counts were recorded for this clone. The chain joins TRBV4-1 to TRBJ2-7; D ambiguous. CDR1 MGHRA and CDR2 YSYEKL come from the germline V gene. The CDR3 consists of 11 residues. The V and J ends lost 1 base and 10 bases respectively, with 8 bases between them. The DNA for the CDR3 is TGCGCCAGCAGCCAAGGCCTAGTACAGTACTTC. As protein: CASSQGLVQYF.

The chain has TRBV13 and TRBJ2-7, with 9 bases aligning to TRBD1. Germline CDR1 and CDR2: PRHDT and FYEKMQ (reference sequence). Germline trimming cut 4 bases from V and 2 bases from J; bases unmatched to any gene: 3. This CDR3 is 14 amino acids long. The CDR3 loop is CASSWGQGPYEQYF. CDR3 nucleotide sequence: TGTGCCAGCAGCTGGGGACAGGGCCCCTACGAGCAGTACTTC.

The chain carries TRBV4-2 and TRBJ2-3; 11 bases fit TRBD2. Germline-derived CDR1 and CDR2 are LGHNA and YNFKEQ. Trimming took 7 bases from V and 2 from J; bases not matched to a gene: 2. The CDR3 length is 14 residues. The CDR3: CASTSGGSTDTQYF. The CDR3 DNA is TGTGCCAGCACTAGCGGGGGGTCCACAGATACGCAGTATTTT.

The gene calls are TRBV9 and TRBJ1-6; 7 bases map to TRBD1. The CDR3 runs to 14 residues. CDR1 and CDR2 from the germline V gene are SGDLS and YYNGEE. Trimming removed 3 bases from V and 7 bases from J; junction bases left unmatched: 4. The CDR3 loop is CASSEGALNSPLHF. The DNA of the CDR3 is TGTGCCAGCAGCGAGGGGGCCTTGAATTCACCCCTCCACTTT.

The genes are TRBV27 and TRBJ2-2, with 11 bases that match TRBD2. Germline CDR1 MNHEY, CDR2 SMNVEV (reference sequence). V lost 5 bases and J lost 9; bases outside the gene matches: 11. The CDR3 extends over 16 amino acids. The CDR3 DNA sequence: TGTGCCAGCAGTCCGCAGACTAGCGGGACGCTCCGGGAGCTGTTTTTT. This gives the protein CASSPQTSGTLRELFF.

The J gene is TRBJ1-6, the V gene TRBV4-2; 8 bases match TRBD1. The CDR3 consists of 17 residues. V was pared by 1 base and J by 7 bases, with 9 bases of the junction left unmatched. The germline V gene has CDR1 LGHNA and CDR2 YNFKEQ. CDR3 DNA: TGTGCCAGCAGCCAAGGGAGCACAGGGGGAGGCAATTCACCCCTCCACTTT. Translation gives CASSQGSTGGGNSPLHF.

V is TRBV7-9 and J is TRBJ2-7; the D gene is possibly TRBD2 (7 bases). This CDR3 has 14 residues. Per germline, CDR1 SEHNR and CDR2 FQNEAQ (reference sequence). With 9 bases removed from V and 5 bases from J, the gap between germline ends came to 20 bases. The CDR3 bases are TGTGCCAGTGGGGGCGGCGGGAGTATGAACGAGCAGTACTTC. Encoded protein: CASGGGGSMNEQYF.

The V gene is TRBV6-6, the J gene TRBJ1-2; 7 nucleotides align to TRBD1. The CDR3 is 15 amino acids. V lost 2 bases and J lost 2; bases outside the gene matches: 5. Looked up from germline, CDR1 is MNHNY and CDR2 is SVGAGI (reference sequence). The CDR3 sequence is CASSYKGAGNYGYTF. The CDR3 DNA reads TGTGCCAGCAGTTACAAGGGGGCCGGGAACTATGGCTACACCTTC.

The chain has TRBV7-9 and TRBJ2-1; 12 positions match TRBD2. CDR1 and CDR2 (germline): SEHNR, FQNEAQ (reference sequence). The ends lost 1 base at V and 4 bases at J; junction bases unmatched: 8. This CDR3 comprises 18 residues. CDR3 residues: CASSLERTSGALYNEQFF. Here the CDR3 DNA reads TGTGCCAGCAGCTTAGAAAGGACTAGCGGGGCCCTATACAATGAGCAGTTCTTC. Variable domain in full (rest from reference TRBV7-9 and TRBJ2-1): DTGVSQNPRHKITKRGQNVTFRCDPISEHNRLYWYRQTLGQGPEFLTYFQNEAQLEKSRLLSDRFSAERPKGSFSTLEIQRTEQGDSAMYLCASSLERTSGALYNEQFFGPGTRLTVL.

The chain uses TRBV5-6 and TRBJ1-3; TRBD1 matches at 11 bases. With V trimmed by 4 bases and J by 3 bases, 12 bases remained unmatched. CDR1 and CDR2 (germline): SGHDT, YYEEEE. The CDR3 consists of 18 residues. In DNA, the CDR3 is TGTGCCAGCAGCATCTACGGGGACAGGGGGTTTGGTGGAAACACCATATATTTT. Its protein product is CASSIYGDRGFGGNTIYF.

The J gene is TRBJ2-7, the V gene TRBV28; 9 bases align to TRBD1. V lost 6 bases, J lost 6 bases, and 12 bases stayed unmatched. Germline CDR1 reads MDHEN; CDR2 reads SYDVKM. This CDR3 is built from 15 residues. CDR3: CASSLPGTGSTEQYF. For the CDR3, the DNA is TGTGCCAGCAGCCTTCCCGGGACAGGGTCAACCGAGCAGTACTTC.

This clone was counted once. This sequence joins TRBV20-1 and TRBJ2-3; no reliable D call. Deletions cut 7 bases from V and 6 bases from J, with 8 bases between. This CDR3 is 10 amino acids long. Germline CDR1 DFQATT, CDR2 SNEGSKA (reference sequence). Here the CDR3 DNA reads TGCAGTGGAGGTTGGGATACGCAGTATTTT. This gives the protein CSGGWDTQYF.

V usage is TRBV25-1 and J usage is TRBJ2-1; 13 bases are a match to TRBD2. Trimming took 10 bases from V and 7 from J; bases not matched to a gene: 13. Germline V gives CDR1 MGHDK, CDR2 SYGVNS. CDR3 size: 16 residues. The CDR3 loop is CATTNPGLAGRNEQFF. In nucleotides, the CDR3 is TGTGCCACCACGAACCCGGGACTAGCGGGGAGGAATGAGCAGTTCTTC.

The chain couples TRBV18 to TRBJ1-3; no reliable D call. The ends were cut back, 5 bases at V and 0 bases at J, with 14 bases in the middle. The CDR3 totals 16 residues. The V gene's germline CDR1 is KGHSH and CDR2 LQKENI. The CDR3 DNA reads as TGTGCCAGCTCAAATACAGTCCTCTTCTCTGGAAACACCATATATTTT. As protein: CASSNTVLFSGNTIYF.

J is TRBJ2-7 and V is TRBV4-2, with 11 positions matching TRBD2. This CDR3 is 15 amino acids long. V lost 3 bases, J lost 3 bases, and 4 bases stayed unmatched. Germline V gene sequence: CDR1 LGHNA, CDR2 YNFKEQ. In DNA, the CDR3 is TGTGCCAGCAGCCACCTAGCGGGAGGTGGCTACGAGCAGTACTTC. Translating it yields CASSHLAGGGYEQYF.

The chain joins TRBV6-5 to TRBJ2-7; D uncertain. Germline V gene sequence: CDR1 MNHEY, CDR2 SVGAGI. V shed 2 bases and J shed 0 bases, with 5 bases lying between them. This CDR3 has 13 residues. The CDR3 coding sequence is TGTGCCAGCAGTTACCGAGGCTCCTACGAGCAGTACTTC. It encodes CASSYRGSYEQYF.